The 2 T cell receptor beta chains presented below share a single source sample, sequenced in a study of CD8 T cells in ankylosing spondylitis. TCRdb redid the calling of the 5' RACE reads with MiXCR, one entry per CDR3 protein. The table lists approximately 180,000 distinct CDR3 sequences, roughly 20% of them singletons. The material sequenced was blood, either unsorted or a sorted T cell fraction (not recorded which). These receptors were taken from a male donor aged 5-30 years with ankylosing spondylitis or in good health (not recorded which).

The chain recombines TRBV5-6 with TRBJ2-3; tentatively, D is TRBD1 or TRBD2 (5 bases each). The CDR3 sequence is 16 residues long. Germline CDR1 reads SGHDT; CDR2 reads YYEEEE. V shed 2 bases and J shed 6 bases, with 19 bases lying between them. In DNA form, the CDR3 reads TGTGCCAGCAGCTTCACGCCCGGGACCATAGAGGATACGCAGTATTTT. This sequence encodes CASSFTPGTIEDTQYF.

This clonotype has at least ten counts. The genes are TRBV20-1 and TRBJ2-5; the D gene is possibly TRBD1 (6 bases). The CDR3 runs to 14 residues. V dropped 4 bases and J dropped 4 bases, with 16 bases sitting between them. The germline V gene encodes CDR1 DFQATT and CDR2 SNEGSKA (reference sequence). CDR3 sequence (DNA): TGCAGTGCTACAGGGGTAGATCGTGTAGAGACCCAGTACTTC. This codes for CSATGVDRVETQYF.